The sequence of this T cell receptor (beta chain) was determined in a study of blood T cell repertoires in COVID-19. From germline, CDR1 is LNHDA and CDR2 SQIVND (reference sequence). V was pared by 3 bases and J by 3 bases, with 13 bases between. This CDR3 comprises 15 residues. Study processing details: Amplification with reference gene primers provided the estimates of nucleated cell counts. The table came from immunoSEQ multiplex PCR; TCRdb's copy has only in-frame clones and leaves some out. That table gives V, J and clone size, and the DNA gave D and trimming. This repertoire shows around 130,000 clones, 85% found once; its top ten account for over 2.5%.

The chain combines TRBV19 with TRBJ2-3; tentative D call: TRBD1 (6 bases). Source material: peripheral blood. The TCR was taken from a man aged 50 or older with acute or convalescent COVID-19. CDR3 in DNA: TGTGCCAGTAGTATGTGGGGGCGGGTGACAGATACGCAGTATTTT. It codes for CASSMWGRVTDTQYF.